Sequencing of this T cell receptor beta chain was carried out in a study of Tregs in tolerant kidney transplant recipients. Whole-study results and caveats: Validation in larger populations is needed because few patients were studied.

This CDR3 spans 18 amino acids. With 0 bases clipped from V and 1 base from J, the junction kept 6 bases outside the gene matches. Germline loops: CDR1 SGDLS, CDR2 YYNGEE. In regard to this clone: What it recognizes is unknown.

Assay used: immunoSEQ multiplex PCR; TCRdb lists only in-frame clones, some missing. Of under 100,000 clones listed, more than 80% are singletons. The TCR comes from a human donor in good health. J is TRBJ2-2 and V is TRBV9; 10 bases are a match to TRBD2. The sequenced sample consisted of CD8+ T cells from blood. The CDR3 region is CASSVGASGGLNTGELFF. CDR3 coding DNA: TGTGCCAGCAGCGTAGGTGCTAGCGGGGGCTTGAACACCGGGGAGCTGTTTTTT.